This T cell receptor (beta chain) was captured by sequencing in a study of molecular identifiers for immune sequencing clone quantification. In this sample, this clonotype turned up many times. Germline V gene sequence: CDR1 MNHEY, CDR2 SVGEGT. This CDR3 comprises 12 residues. The V end lost 7 bases, the J end lost 5 bases, and 12 bases lay between the germline ends. In TCRdb, the PCR reads were re-called with MiXCR into one record per CDR3 protein. The data hold about 640,000 distinct CDR3 sequences, with 20% observed a single time. The clonotype originates from a human donor in good health. Some libraries in this study had Jurkat cell RNA spiked in. Material for sequencing was naive CD8+ T cells from blood, with Jurkat cell RNA spiked in. The subset denotes: FACS-sorted CD8+CD4-CCR7+CD45RA+ naive T cells. The chain combines TRBV6-2 or TRBV6-3 with TRBJ2-7; weak D call: TRBD1 (5 bases). This CDR3 is CASNQGPDEQYF. DNA for the CDR3: TGTGCCAGCAACCAGGGTCCCGACGAGCAGTACTTC.